The T cell receptor beta chain under discussion was sequenced for a study of CD8+ T cells in alopecia areata. The CDR3 covers 14 residues. V was shortened by 4 bases and J by 0 bases, with 10 bases between the two germline ends. CDR1 and CDR2 (germline): SQVTM, ANQGSEA. Treatment defined: oral pan-JAK inhibitor, 5-10 mg twice daily. RNA extraction and reverse transcription yielded cDNA as sequencing template. Clones were sequenced by immunoSEQ multiplex PCR, and TCRdb holds only the in-frame ones, with some missing. The sample has 150,000 to 200,000 clones, roughly 60% seen once. The chain links TRBV29-1 to TRBJ2-4; D is ambiguous. The sample consisted of CD4+ T cells sorted from blood, taken at week 24, from a patient treated with tofacitinib. The sequence came from a human donor with alopecia areata. The CDR3, as DNA: TGCAGCGTTGGGGAAGCGCTAGCCAAAAACATTCAGTACTTC. Translation: CSVGEALAKNIQYF. The whole variable domain, remainder taken from reference TRBV29-1 and TRBJ2-4, is SAVISQKPSRDICQRGTSLTIQCQVDSQVTMMFWYRQQPGQSLTLIATANQGSEATYESGFVIDKFPISRPNLTFSTLTVSNMSPEDSSIYLCSVGEALAKNIQYFGAGTRLSVL.